This T cell receptor (beta chain) was observed in a study of T cell changes during pregnancy in multiple sclerosis. Produced via immunoSEQ multiplex PCR; TCRdb's table is partial and in-frame only. The sample carries approximately 90,000 clones, 75% to 95% recorded once. CDR3 length: 15 amino acids. Germline lookup yields CDR1 SSHAT and CDR2 FNYEAQ (reference sequence). In regard to this clone: Its ends do not fully match the called genes, so a read error is possible.

The J gene is TRBJ2-2, the V gene TRBV7-7; possibly TRBD2 for D (7 bases). This receptor was identified in a female donor in good health, enrolled as a control in a pregnancy study. Material: peripheral blood, obtained after pregnancy. CDR3 nucleotides: TGTGCTAGCAGCTTCGCGGGGGCTCCCACCGGGGAGCTGTTTTTT. It specifies CASSFAGAPTGELFF.